This T cell receptor (beta chain) was obtained from a study of T cell clonotyping in hematopoietic cell transplantation. General study points: Recipient TCR diversity dropped after transplant; expanded clonotypes rose from day 30 to 180. At the given depth, recipient repertoires were over 95% de novo clonotypes.

V lost 5 bases and J lost 0, with 7 bases in between. This CDR3 has 13 residues. Germline assignment: CDR1 SQVTM and CDR2 ANQGSEA. This clone was seen once. Its antigen is not known. The table came from immunoSEQ multiplex PCR; TCRdb's copy has only in-frame clones and leaves some out. The table lists roughly 10,000 clones, around 86% of them singletons. The chain recombines TRBV29-1 with TRBJ1-4; unclear D gene. Sequenced here: PBMCs, sampled 180 days after allogeneic stem cell transplant. The sequence came from a male patient aged 55 to 70 who had an allogeneic stem cell transplant from an unrelated donor, so the T cells may come from the graft donor. Some clones in this sample may be carry-over from other donors' samples. The CDR3 loop is CSVRVATNEKLFF. CDR3 coding DNA: TGCAGCGTTCGAGTCGCAACTAATGAAAAACTGTTTTTT.